The clone carrying this TCR beta chain has a single count. This record comes from a study of blood T cell repertoires in COVID-19. Across the study: The United States, Italy and Spain supplied acute and convalescent COVID-19 samples. Nucleic acid was either cDNA or gDNA, and it came from T cells, B-cell-depleted T cells, or PBMCs.

The germline CDR1 and CDR2 sequences are SGHRS and YFSETQ. V was trimmed by 0 bases and J by 3 bases, leaving 13 bases between them. The CDR3 spans 15 residues. Authors' processing steps: Researchers report that nucleated cell counts were estimated from reference gene primer amplification. Sequencing was performed with immunoSEQ multiplex PCR; in TCRdb, only in-frame clones are kept and a portion is missing. The V and J calls and clone size come from that table; D and trimming were worked out from the DNA. The table lists roughly 200,000 clones, over 60% of them singletons. This clonotype was obtained from a woman aged 70 to 79 with acute or convalescent COVID-19. J is TRBJ2-7 and V is TRBV5-1; D remains unclear. The sequencing input was peripheral blood. CDR3 in DNA: TGCGCCAGCAGCTTGGTTGGAGACGCCGTCTACGAGCAGTACTTC. Translation gives CASSLVGDAVYEQYF.